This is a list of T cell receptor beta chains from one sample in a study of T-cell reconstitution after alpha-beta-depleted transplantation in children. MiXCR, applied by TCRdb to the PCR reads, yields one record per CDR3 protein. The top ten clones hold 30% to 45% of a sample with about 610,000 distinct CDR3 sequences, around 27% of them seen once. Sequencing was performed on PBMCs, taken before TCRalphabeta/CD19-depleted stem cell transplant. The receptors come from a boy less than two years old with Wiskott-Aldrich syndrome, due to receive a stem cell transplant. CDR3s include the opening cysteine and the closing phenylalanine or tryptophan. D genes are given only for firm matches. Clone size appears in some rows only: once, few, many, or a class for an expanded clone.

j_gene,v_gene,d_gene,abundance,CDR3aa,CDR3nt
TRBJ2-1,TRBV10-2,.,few,CASSESALQLGSYNEQFF,TGCGCCAGCAGTGAGTCGGCATTACAGCTCGGGTCCTACAATGAGCAGTTCTTC
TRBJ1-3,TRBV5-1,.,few,CASSLASVSGNTIYF,TGCGCCAGCAGCTTGGCCAGCGTCTCTGGAAACACCATATATTTT
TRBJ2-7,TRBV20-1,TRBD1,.,CSARDTGGFEQYF,TGCAGTGCTAGAGATACAGGGGGCTTCGAGCAGTACTTC
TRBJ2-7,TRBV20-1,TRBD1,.,CSAPGQGNYEQYF,TGCAGTGCCCCGGGACAGGGGAACTACGAGCAGTACTTC
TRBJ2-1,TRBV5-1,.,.,CASGDGTFYNEQFF,TGCGCCAGCGGGGACGGGACCTTCTACAATGAGCAGTTCTTC
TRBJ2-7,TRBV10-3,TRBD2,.,CAISGGLVGEQYF,TGTGCCATCAGTGGGGGACTAGTGGGCGAGCAGTACTTC
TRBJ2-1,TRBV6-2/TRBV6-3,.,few,CASSPRGQSYNEQFF,TGTGCCAGCAGTCCCCGTGGACAGAGCTACAATGAGCAGTTCTTC
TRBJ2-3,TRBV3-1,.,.,CASSQSQRADTQYF,TGTGCCAGCAGCCAATCCCAGCGTGCGGATACGCAGTATTTT
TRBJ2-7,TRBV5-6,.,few,CASSSTMTGRNYEQYF,TGTGCCAGCAGCTCTACAATGACAGGGAGGAACTACGAGCAGTACTTC
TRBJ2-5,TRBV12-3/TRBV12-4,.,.,CASSFGKGGGKETQYF,TGTGCCAGCAGTTTCGGGAAGGGAGGGGGCAAGGAGACCCAGTACTTC
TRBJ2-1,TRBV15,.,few,CATSRPGVSEQFF,TGTGCCACCAGCAGACCCGGCGTTAGTGAGCAGTTCTTC
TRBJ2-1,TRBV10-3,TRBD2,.,CAISGPLAGVRNEQFF,TGTGCCATCAGTGGGCCTCTAGCGGGAGTCCGAAATGAGCAGTTCTTC
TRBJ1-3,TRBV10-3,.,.,CAISQSSGNTIYF,TGTGCCATCAGCCAGTCTTCCGGAAACACCATATATTTT
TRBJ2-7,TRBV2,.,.,CASSLQGISEQYF,TGTGCCAGCAGTCTGCAGGGGATTTCCGAGCAGTACTTC